The following is a TCR beta chain sequence with its context. The antigen is unknown. PBMCs provided sorted CD4+ and CD8+ T cells. These data belong to a study of CD8+ T cells in alopecia areata. V lost 3 bases and J 2 bases, leaving 20 bases between the germline ends. The CDR3 runs 17 residues. Germline V gene data show CDR1 as ENHRY and CDR2 as SYGVKD. Points from the study as a whole: An increase in clonality over normal scalp was evident in lesional scalp, especially alopecia totalis/universalis. There were also resident alphabeta T cells of normal skin sequenced in scalp samples.

Investigators isolated RNA and reverse transcribed it into cDNA to act as the sequencing template. Some clones are missing from TCRdb's copy, which holds only in-frame ones; the method was immunoSEQ multiplex PCR. Counted here are 95,000 to 120,000 clones, roughly 59% occurring once; the ten biggest clones make up under 25%. The sample taken for sequencing was CD8+ T cells sorted from blood. The chain uses TRBV10-3 and TRBJ2-7; no firm D call. The clonotype originates from a human donor in good health. The CDR3 loop is CAISDPPVPGPAYEQYF. Here the CDR3 DNA reads TGTGCCATCAGTGACCCTCCAGTGCCGGGCCCAGCCTACGAGCAGTACTTC.